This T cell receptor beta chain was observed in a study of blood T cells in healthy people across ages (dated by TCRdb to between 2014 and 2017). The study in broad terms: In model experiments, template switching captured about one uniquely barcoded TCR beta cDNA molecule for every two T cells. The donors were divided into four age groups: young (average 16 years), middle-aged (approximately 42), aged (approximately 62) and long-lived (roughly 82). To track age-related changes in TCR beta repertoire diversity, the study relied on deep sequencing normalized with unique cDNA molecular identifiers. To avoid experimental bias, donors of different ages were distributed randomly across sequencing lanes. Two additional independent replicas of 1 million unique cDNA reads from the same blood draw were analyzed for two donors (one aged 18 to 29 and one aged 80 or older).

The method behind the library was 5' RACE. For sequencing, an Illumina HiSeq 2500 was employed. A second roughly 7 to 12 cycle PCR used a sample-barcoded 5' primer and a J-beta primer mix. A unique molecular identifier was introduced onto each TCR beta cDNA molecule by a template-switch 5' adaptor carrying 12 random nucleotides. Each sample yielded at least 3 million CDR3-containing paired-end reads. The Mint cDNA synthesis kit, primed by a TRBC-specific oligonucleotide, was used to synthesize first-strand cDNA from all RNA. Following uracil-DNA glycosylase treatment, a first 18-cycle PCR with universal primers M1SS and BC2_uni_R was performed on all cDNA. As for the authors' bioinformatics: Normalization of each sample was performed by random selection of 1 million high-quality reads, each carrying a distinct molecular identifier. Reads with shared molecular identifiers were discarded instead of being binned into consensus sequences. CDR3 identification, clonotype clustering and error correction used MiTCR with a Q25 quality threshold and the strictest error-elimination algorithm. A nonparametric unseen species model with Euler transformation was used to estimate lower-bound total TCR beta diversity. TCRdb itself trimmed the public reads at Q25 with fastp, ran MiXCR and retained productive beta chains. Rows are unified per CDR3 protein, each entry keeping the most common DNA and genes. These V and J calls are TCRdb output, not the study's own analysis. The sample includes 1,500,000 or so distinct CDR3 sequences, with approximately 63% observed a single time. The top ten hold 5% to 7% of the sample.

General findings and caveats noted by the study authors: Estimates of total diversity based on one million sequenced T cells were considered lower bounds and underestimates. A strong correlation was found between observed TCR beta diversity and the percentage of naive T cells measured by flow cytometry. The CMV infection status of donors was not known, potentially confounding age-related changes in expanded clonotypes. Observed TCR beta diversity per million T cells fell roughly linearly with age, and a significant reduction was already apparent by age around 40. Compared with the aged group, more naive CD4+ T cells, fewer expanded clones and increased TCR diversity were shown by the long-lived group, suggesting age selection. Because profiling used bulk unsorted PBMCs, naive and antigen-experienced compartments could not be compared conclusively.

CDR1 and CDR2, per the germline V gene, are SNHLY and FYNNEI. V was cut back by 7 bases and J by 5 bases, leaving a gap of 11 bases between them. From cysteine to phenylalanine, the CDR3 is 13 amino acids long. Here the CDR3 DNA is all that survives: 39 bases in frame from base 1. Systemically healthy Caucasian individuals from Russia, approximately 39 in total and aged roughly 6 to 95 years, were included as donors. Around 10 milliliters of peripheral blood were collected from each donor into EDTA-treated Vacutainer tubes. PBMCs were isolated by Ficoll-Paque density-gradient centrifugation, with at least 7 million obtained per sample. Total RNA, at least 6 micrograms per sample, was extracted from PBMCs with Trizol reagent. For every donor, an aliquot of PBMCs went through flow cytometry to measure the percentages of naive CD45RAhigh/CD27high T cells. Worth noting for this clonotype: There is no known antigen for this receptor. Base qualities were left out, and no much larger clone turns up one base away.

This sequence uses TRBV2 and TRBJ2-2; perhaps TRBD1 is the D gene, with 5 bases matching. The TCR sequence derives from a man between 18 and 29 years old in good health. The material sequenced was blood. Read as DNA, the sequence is TGTGCCAGCAATCAGGGTCCGACCGGGGAGCTGTTTTTT. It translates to CASNQGPTGELFF.